These 22 T cell receptor beta chains were all obtained from the same sample, sequenced in a study of response to subunit inactivated influenza vaccine. TCRdb called the RT-PCR reads again in MiXCR, with one record for every CDR3 protein. Here the sample spans hundreds of thousands of distinct CDR3 sequences, roughly 13% being singletons. The source material was PBMCs from blood, sampled 40 to 50 days after vaccination. The receptors were gathered from a man in his forties or fifties who received an inactivated influenza vaccine.

This clonotype was counted many times. V usage is TRBV24-1 and J usage is TRBJ2-1, with 14 bases identical to TRBD2. Germline V lookup: CDR1 KGHDR, CDR2 SFDVKD. The CDR3 covers 18 residues. V was pared by 6 bases and J by 2 bases, with 8 bases of the junction left unmatched. The CDR3 reads CATSTTSGGGSPYNEQFF. The CDR3 DNA is TGTGCCACCAGTACGACTAGCGGGGGGGGGAGTCCCTACAATGAGCAGTTCTTC.

The chain has TRBV20-1 and TRBJ2-3; either TRBD1 or TRBD2 may fit D (5 bases each). Trimming pared 7 bases from V and 4 bases from J, leaving 15 bases between. CDR3 length: 13 residues. CDR1 and CDR2 from the germline V gene are DFQATT and SNEGSKA (reference sequence). CDR3 region: CSERGETPDTQYF. The CDR3 DNA follows: TGCAGTGAAAGAGGGGAGACGCCAGATACGCAGTATTTT.

The rearrangement links TRBV7-3 to TRBJ2-2, with 7 positions matching TRBD1. Germline loops: CDR1 SGHTA, CDR2 FQGTGA. The CDR3 extends over 17 amino acids. V lost 4 bases to trimming and J lost 0 bases; unmatched junction nucleotides: 8. CDR3 DNA sequence: TGTGCCAGCAGCTCAAACCGGGACAGCGCGAACACCGGGGAGCTGTTTTTT. The encoded protein is CASSSNRDSANTGELFF.

This clonotype was seen many times. J is TRBJ2-3 and V is TRBV29-1; no definite D call. The CDR3 totals 13 residues. Looked up from germline, CDR1 is SQVTM and CDR2 is ANQGSEA. V was trimmed by 1 base and J by 5 bases, leaving 10 bases between them. This CDR3 is CSVEVQQQDTQYF. The DNA for the CDR3 is TGCAGCGTTGAAGTACAGCAACAAGATACGCAGTATTTT.

This clonotype was counted many times. The chain links TRBV4-1 to TRBJ2-1; unclear D gene. The CDR3 is 14 residues long. V lost 0 bases and J 10 bases, leaving 13 bases between the germline ends. CDR1 and CDR2 (germline): MGHRA, YSYEKL. CDR3 coding DNA: TGCGCCAGCAGCCAAGAGGTAGTTCGGGCGGAGCAGTTCTTC. The encoded protein is CASSQEVVRAEQFF.

This clonotype was seen more than once but under ten times. V gene TRBV12-3 or TRBV12-4 combines with J gene TRBJ2-1, with a tentative D call TRBD2 (6 bases). The CDR3 contains 14 residues. V was shortened by 5 bases and J by 8 bases, with 16 bases between the two germline ends. This CDR3 reads CASSRDLSGDEQFF. The CDR3 DNA sequence: TGTGCCAGCAGTCGGGACTTGTCTGGAGATGAGCAGTTCTTC.

This clonotype was recorded many times. V usage is TRBV20-1 and J usage is TRBJ2-5; D gene uncertain. The CDR3 runs to 13 residues. The V end lost 6 bases, the J end lost 5 bases, and 16 bases lay between the germline ends. CDR1 is DFQATT and CDR2 is SNEGSKA in the germline V gene (reference sequence). CDR3 in amino acids: CSADDTLGETQYF. The CDR3 DNA reads TGCAGTGCCGACGACACCCTAGGGGAGACCCAGTACTTC.

This chain joins TRBV29-1 and TRBJ2-1; D is ambiguous. V lost 6 bases and J lost 8, with 8 bases in between. CDR3 length equals 10 residues. Per the germline V gene, CDR1 is SQVTM and CDR2 is ANQGSEA. The CDR3 sequence is CSVREDEQFF. The DNA of the CDR3 is TGCAGCGTCAGAGAGGATGAGCAGTTCTTC.

This clonotype was recorded at least ten times. At one end, the junction sequence differs from germline, possibly due to a read error. The rearrangement joins TRBV5-1 to TRBJ2-6; possible D gene TRBD1, 6 bases. Germline-derived CDR1 and CDR2 are SGHRS and YFSETQ. This CDR3 region has 15 residues. The DNA for the CDR3 is TGTGCCAGCAGCCTAGGGGGCTCTGGGGCCAACGTCCTGACTTTC. Translation gives CASSLGGSGANVLTF.

The chain couples TRBV5-1 to TRBJ2-6; TRBD1 matches at 7 bases. The CDR3 has 18 residues. Germline trimming cut 6 bases from V and 1 base from J; bases unmatched to any gene: 13. CDR1 is SGHRS, CDR2 YFSETQ, per germline. In DNA form, the CDR3 reads TGCGCCAGCACCGATCCGGGACAGCGTTTATCTGGGGCCAACGTCCTGACTTTC. It translates to CASTDPGQRLSGANVLTF.

This clonotype was observed at least ten times. V and J are TRBV7-2 and TRBJ2-3; D is possibly TRBD2 (7 bases). CDR1 and CDR2 (germline): SGHTA, FQGNSA. Trimming stripped 2 bases from V and 4 bases from J, with 13 bases between. The CDR3 is 15 amino acids. In nucleotides, the CDR3 is TGTGCCAGCAGCTTACCCAGCGGGACATCAGATACGCAGTATTTT. Translation gives CASSLPSGTSDTQYF.

There are many counts of this clonotype. The chain recombines TRBV24-1 with TRBJ2-5; no clear D. The CDR3 sequence is 14 residues long. Looked up from germline, CDR1 is KGHDR and CDR2 is SFDVKD. Trimming pared 6 bases from V and 2 bases from J, leaving 12 bases between. DNA for the CDR3: TGTGCCACCAGTCGGGCAGAGAGTCAAGAGACCCAGTACTTC. Protein: CATSRAESQETQYF.

The chain recombines TRBV4-2 with TRBJ2-7; 8 positions agree with TRBD2. The CDR3 totals 17 residues. J gave up 4 bases and V 0 bases, and 11 bases lay outside the gene matches. Looked up from germline, CDR1 is LGHNA and CDR2 is YNFKEQ. The CDR3 nucleotides are TGTGCCAGCAGCCAAGATCGGGGGGGAGGTGGGCATTACGAGCAGTACTTC. Protein sequence: CASSQDRGGGGHYEQYF.

The chain has TRBV5-1 and TRBJ2-2; 10 bases map to TRBD1. The V and J ends lost 4 bases and 7 bases, in that order; junction bases with no gene match: 4. The CDR3 is 14 amino acids. Germline V CDR1 and CDR2: SGHRS, YFSETQ. CDR3 region: CASSKDRGIGELFF. CDR3 bases: TGCGCCAGCAGCAAGGACAGGGGGATCGGGGAGCTGTTTTTT.

This clonotype appeared a few times. The chain links TRBV7-2 to TRBJ2-3; weak D call: TRBD1 (6 bases). Trimming took 1 base from V and 3 from J, leaving 11 bases between them. The CDR3 has 15 amino acids. Germline V lookup: CDR1 SGHTA, CDR2 FQGNSA. CDR3 nucleotides: TGTGCCAGCAGCTTAGTGCTGAGGGGGACAGATACGCAGTATTTT. Translation: CASSLVLRGTDTQYF.

This clonotype was seen a handful of times. The chain recombines TRBV6-1 with TRBJ2-2; D uncertain. CDR1 MNHNS and CDR2 SASEGT come from the germline V gene. The CDR3 covers 13 residues. The V and J ends lost 5 bases and 0 bases respectively, with 4 bases between them. The CDR3 loop is CASSTPNTGELFF. CDR3 coding DNA: TGTGCCAGCAGTACGCCGAACACCGGGGAGCTGTTTTTT.

This clonotype was counted many times. Here the CDR3 DNA reads TGTGCCAGCAGCTTAGACTCGAGGCGGCAGTATTTT. This encodes CASSLDSRRQYF. The V gene is TRBV7-2, the J gene TRBJ2-3; D gene unclear. CDR3 length: 12 amino acids. Trimming pared 1 base from V and 11 bases from J, leaving 10 bases between. Germline V gives CDR1 SGHTA, CDR2 FQGNSA.

At least ten counts were recorded for this clonotype. This sequence joins TRBV5-1 and TRBJ2-1, with D hard to call. The V end lost 2 bases, the J end lost 8 bases, and 8 bases lay between the germline ends. CDR3 size: 12 residues. Germline-derived CDR1 and CDR2 are SGHRS and YFSETQ. The CDR3 is CASSLGRDEQFF. The CDR3 DNA sequence: TGCGCCAGCAGCTTAGGTAGGGATGAGCAGTTCTTC.

The chain uses TRBV5-1 and TRBJ2-2; 12 bases fit TRBD2. The CDR3 loop spans 16 amino acids. Germline V gene data show CDR1 as SGHRS and CDR2 as YFSETQ. V was pared by 3 bases and J by 5 bases, with 5 bases of the junction left unmatched. The CDR3 loop reads CASSSLAGGRTGELFF. The CDR3 nucleotides read TGCGCCAGCAGCTCACTAGCGGGGGGCCGAACCGGGGAGCTGTTTTTT.

The gene calls are TRBV4-1 and TRBJ1-5; D unclear. This CDR3 has 15 amino acids. Germline CDR1 reads MGHRA; CDR2 reads YSYEKL. The ends were cut back, 0 bases at V and 7 bases at J, with 13 bases in the middle. The CDR3: CASSQDPGGPQPQHF. CDR3 in DNA: TGCGCCAGCAGCCAAGACCCAGGAGGGCCGCAGCCCCAGCATTTT.

This clonotype has a handful of counts. The chain recombines TRBV9 with TRBJ2-1; 11 bases fit TRBD2. Germline V CDR1 and CDR2: SGDLS, YYNGEE. V trimming: 0 bases; J trimming: 4 bases; junction bases outside the gene matches: 12. The CDR3 runs 19 residues. The CDR3 coding sequence is TGTGCCAGCAGCGTAGGGACTAGCGGGTCTCCAGCCGGTTACAATGAGCAGTTCTTC. This sequence encodes CASSVGTSGSPAGYNEQFF.

This clonotype was counted between two and nine times. The chain uses TRBV7-8 and TRBJ2-7; tentatively, D is TRBD2 (6 bases). With 2 bases removed from V and 0 bases from J, the gap between germline ends came to 11 bases. Germline CDR1 SGHVS, CDR2 FQNEAQ. The CDR3 is 15 residues long. The CDR3 spells CASSLWGDSSYEQYF. The CDR3 DNA reads TGTGCCAGCAGCTTATGGGGGGACTCCTCCTACGAGCAGTACTTC.